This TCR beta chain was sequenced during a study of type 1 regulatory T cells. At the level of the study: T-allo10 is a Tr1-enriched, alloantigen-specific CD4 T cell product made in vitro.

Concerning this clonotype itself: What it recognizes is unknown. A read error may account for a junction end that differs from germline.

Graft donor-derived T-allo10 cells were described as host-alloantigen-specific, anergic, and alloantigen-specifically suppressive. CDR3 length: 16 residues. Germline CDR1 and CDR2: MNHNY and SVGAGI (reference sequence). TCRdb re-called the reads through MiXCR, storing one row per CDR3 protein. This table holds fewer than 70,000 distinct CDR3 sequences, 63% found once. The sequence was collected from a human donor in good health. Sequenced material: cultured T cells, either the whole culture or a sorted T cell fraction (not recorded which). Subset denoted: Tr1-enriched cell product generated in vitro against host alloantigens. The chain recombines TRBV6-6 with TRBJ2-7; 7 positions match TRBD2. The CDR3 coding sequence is TGCGCCAGCAGCCGCGTGCAGCTAGCGGTCGGATACGAGCAGTACTTC. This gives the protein CASSRVQLAVGYEQYF.